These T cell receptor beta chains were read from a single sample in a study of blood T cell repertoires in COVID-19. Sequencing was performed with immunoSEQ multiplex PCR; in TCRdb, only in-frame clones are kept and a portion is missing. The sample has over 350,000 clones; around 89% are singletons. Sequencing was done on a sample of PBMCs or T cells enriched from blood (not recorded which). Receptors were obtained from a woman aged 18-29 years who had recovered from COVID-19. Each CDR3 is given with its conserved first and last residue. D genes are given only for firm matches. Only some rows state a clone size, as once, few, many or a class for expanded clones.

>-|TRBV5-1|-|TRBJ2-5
TGCGCCAGCAGCCAGGAGGGAATTAACCAAGAGACCCAGTACTTC
CASSQEGINQETQYF
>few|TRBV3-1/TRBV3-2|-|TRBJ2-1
TGTGCCAGCAGCCAAGATCGACTAGAGCAGTTCTTC
CASSQDRLEQFF
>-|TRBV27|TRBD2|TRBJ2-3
TGTGCCAGCAGTGGACTAGCTAGCACAGATACGCAGTATTTT
CASSGLASTDTQYF
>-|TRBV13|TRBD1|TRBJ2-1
TGTGCCAGCAGCCGGGGACAGGGCTCCTACAATGAGCAGTTCTTC
CASSRGQGSYNEQFF
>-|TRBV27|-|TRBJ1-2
TGTGCCAGCAGTTTATCGGGCACAGATGGCTACACCTTC
CASSLSGTDGYTF
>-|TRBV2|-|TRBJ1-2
TGTGCCAGCAGACCCCGGGACACCTATGGCTACACCTTC
CASRPRDTYGYTF
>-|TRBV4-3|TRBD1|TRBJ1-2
TGCGCCAGCAGCCAAGCACCCTTGGGGACAGGGGATCGAGGCTACACCTTC
CASSQAPLGTGDRGYTF
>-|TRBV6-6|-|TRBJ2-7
TGTGCCAGCAGTTTACCAGGGGTTGCCTACGAGCAGTACTTC
CASSLPGVAYEQYF
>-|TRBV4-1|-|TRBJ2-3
TGCGCCAGCAGCCACCCTCGGGACTCTTCTAGCACAGATACGCAGTATTTT
CASSHPRDSSSTDTQYF
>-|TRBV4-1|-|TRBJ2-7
TGCGCCAGCAGCCAAGACCAGTACGAGCAGTACTTC
CASSQDQYEQYF
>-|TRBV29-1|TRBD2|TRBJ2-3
TGCAGCGTCCAGCGGGGGGGCACAGATACGCAGTATTTT
CSVQRGGTDTQYF
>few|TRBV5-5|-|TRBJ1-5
TGTGCCAGCAGCTTGTTTTTTCCGGGGGATCAGCCCCAGCATTTT
CASSLFFPGDQPQHF
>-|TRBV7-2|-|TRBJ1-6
TGTGCCAGCAGCTTAGCGCTTCGGGGGGCCTGGTATTCACCCCTCCACTTT
CASSLALRGAWYSPLHF
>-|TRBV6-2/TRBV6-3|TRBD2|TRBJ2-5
TGTGCCAGCAGTATCACGGAGGGACTAGCGCCTTTACAAGAGACCCAGTACTTC
CASSITEGLAPLQETQYF
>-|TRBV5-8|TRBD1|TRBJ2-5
TGTGCCAGCAGCTTGGGACAGGGTCAGACCCAGTACTTC
CASSLGQGQTQYF
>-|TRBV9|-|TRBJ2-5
TGTGCCAGCAGCGGAAGCGCTGATTATCAAGAGACCCAGTACTTC
CASSGSADYQETQYF
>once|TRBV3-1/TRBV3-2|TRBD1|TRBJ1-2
TGTGCCAGCAGCTTAGGGACAGGGGTCGCCCGGGGCTACACCTTC
CASSLGTGVARGYTF
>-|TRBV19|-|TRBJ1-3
TGTGCCAGCCTGAGGGCGTGGAACACCATATATTTT
CASLRAWNTIYF
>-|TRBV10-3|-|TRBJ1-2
TGTGCCATCAGTACTCAGGGGCGCGGCTACACCTTC
CAISTQGRGYTF
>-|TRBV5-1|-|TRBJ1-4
TGCGCCAGCAGCTCCAACCGTTGGACAAACACTAATGAAAAACTGTTTTTT
CASSSNRWTNTNEKLFF
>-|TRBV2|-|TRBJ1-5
TGTGCCAGCAGACGGGTTAGCAATCAGCCCCAGCATTTT
CASRRVSNQPQHF
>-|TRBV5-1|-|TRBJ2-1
TGCGCCAGCAGCTCTCGCCGGGGGGCGACGCCCTACAATGAGCAGTTCTTC
CASSSRRGATPYNEQFF
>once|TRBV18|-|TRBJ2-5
TGTGCCAGCTCACCTTTGCGGGAGACCCAGTACTTC
CASSPLRETQYF
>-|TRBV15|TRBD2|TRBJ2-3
TGTGCCACCAGCAGAGGGAGCGGGGGACTTAGCACAGATACGCAGTATTTT
CATSRGSGGLSTDTQYF
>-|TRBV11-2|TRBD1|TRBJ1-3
TGTGCCAGCAGCTTAATCCTCCGACAGGGTGGAAACACCATATATTTT
CASSLILRQGGNTIYF
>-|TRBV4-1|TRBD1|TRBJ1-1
TGCGCCAGCAGCCAAGTGACATCCGGGACAGGGCAACAGTCTGAAGCTTTCTTT
CASSQVTSGTGQQSEAFF
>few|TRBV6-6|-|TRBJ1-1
TGTGCCAGCAGCCGCGAGGTGCAGGGTGGGACTGAAGCTTTCTTT
CASSREVQGGTEAFF
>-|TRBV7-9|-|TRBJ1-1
TGTGCCAGCAGCTCAGGGACTTCGATCTCGGACACTGAAGCTTTCTTT
CASSSGTSISDTEAFF
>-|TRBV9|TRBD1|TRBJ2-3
TGTGCCAGCAGCGTAGGTGGACAGGGGCCCGATACGCAGTATTTT
CASSVGGQGPDTQYF
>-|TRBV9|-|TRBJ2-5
TGTGCCAGCAGCGTAGGGTTGGGGGCCTCTCACCAAGAGACCCAGTACTTC
CASSVGLGASHQETQYF
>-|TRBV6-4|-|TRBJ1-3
TGTGCCAGGACGTTCGGTTGGGCTCAAGGTGGAAACACCATATATTTT
CARTFGWAQGGNTIYF
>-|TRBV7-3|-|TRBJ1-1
TGTGCCAGCAGCTTAGTCATGAACACTGAAGCTTTCTTT
CASSLVMNTEAFF
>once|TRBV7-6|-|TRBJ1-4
TGTGCCAGCACTTTTGGACAGTATGAAAAACTGTTTTTT
CASTFGQYEKLFF
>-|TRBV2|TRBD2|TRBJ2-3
TGTGCCAGCAGTGAAGTCCCCGGGACTAGTAGCGCAGATACGCAGTATTTT
CASSEVPGTSSADTQYF
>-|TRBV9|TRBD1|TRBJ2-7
TGTGCCAGCAGCGTAGGAATCGGGACAGGGAGCTCCTACGAGCAGTACTTC
CASSVGIGTGSSYEQYF
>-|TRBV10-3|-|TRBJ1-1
TGTGCCATCGAGACAGAGAAAACTGAAGCTTTCTTT
CAIETEKTEAFF
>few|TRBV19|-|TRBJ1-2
TGTGCCAGTAGTTCTGACGGGGAGTATGGCTACACCTTC
CASSSDGEYGYTF
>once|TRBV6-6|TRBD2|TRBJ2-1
TGTGCCAGCAGTGGACTGACTAGCGGGTATAATGAGCAGTTCTTC
CASSGLTSGYNEQFF
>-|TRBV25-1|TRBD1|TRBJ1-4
TGTGCCAGCAGTGGACAGGGTAGGGATGAAAAACTGTTTTTT
CASSGQGRDEKLFF
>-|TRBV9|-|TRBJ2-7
TGTGCCAGCAGCGCGCCCGGTGGTCTGAACGAGCAGTACTTC
CASSAPGGLNEQYF
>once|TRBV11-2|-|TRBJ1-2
TGTGCCAGCAGCCTGACAGAGATAAACTATGGCTACACCTTC
CASSLTEINYGYTF
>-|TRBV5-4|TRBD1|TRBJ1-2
TGTGCCAGCAGCATGGACAGGGATATTACCTATGGCTACACCTTC
CASSMDRDITYGYTF
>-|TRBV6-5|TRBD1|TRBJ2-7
TGTGCCAGCAGTTACCGGTCGACAGGGGGCCCGTACGAGCAGTACTTC
CASSYRSTGGPYEQYF
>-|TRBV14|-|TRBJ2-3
TGTGCCAGCACCCCTGGAGGGGGCTCAGATACGCAGTATTTT
CASTPGGGSDTQYF
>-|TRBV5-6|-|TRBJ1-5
TGTGCCAGCAGCTTGGGACTGCAGAATCAGCCCCAGCATTTT
CASSLGLQNQPQHF
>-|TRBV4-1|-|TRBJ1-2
TGCGCCAGCAGCCAAGATTTCCCGGGGAATTATGGCTACACCTTC
CASSQDFPGNYGYTF